Listed below are T cell receptor beta chains from one sample, sequenced in a study of shared clonotypes between healthy human individuals. Profiling relied on immunoSEQ multiplex PCR, and the TCRdb table lists in-frame clones only, not all of them. Here the sample spans about 2.2 million clones, about 93% being singletons. Sequencing input: naive CD8+ T cells from PBMCs. Receptor source: a man younger than 35 in good health. Some clones in this sample may be carry-over from other donors' samples. The CDR3 runs from the conserved cysteine through the conserved F or W. D genes are given only for firm matches. Clone size appears in some rows only: once, few, many, or a class for an expanded clone.

d_call	clone_size	v_call	j_call	cdr3_length	cdr3_aa	cdr3_nt
TRBD1	-	TRBV7-8	TRBJ2-2	17	CASSFRRGQGFTGELFF	TGTGCCAGCAGCTTTCGGCGGGGACAGGGATTTACCGGGGAGCTGTTTTTT
TRBD2	-	TRBV5-1	TRBJ2-7	15	CASSSGLAFSYEQYF	TGCGCCAGCAGCTCGGGACTAGCGTTCTCCTACGAGCAGTACTTC
-	-	TRBV7-9	TRBJ1-4	15	CASSPVGGSNEKLFF	TGTGCCAGCAGCCCGGTCGGGGGCTCTAATGAAAAACTGTTTTTT
-	-	TRBV5-6	TRBJ2-3	12	CASSWRIDTQYF	TGTGCCAGCAGCTGGAGGATAGATACGCAGTATTTT
-	-	TRBV9	TRBJ2-7	15	CASSVGATTTYEQYF	TGTGCCAGCAGCGTAGGGGCGACTACCACCTACGAGCAGTACTTC
TRBD1	-	TRBV27	TRBJ2-7	16	CASSPSLGQESYEQYF	TGTGCCAGCAGTCCTTCTTTGGGACAGGAGTCCTACGAGCAGTACTTC
-	few	TRBV7-8	TRBJ1-1	14	CASSPRGMNTEAFF	TGTGCCAGCAGCCCACGGGGTATGAACACTGAAGCTTTCTTT
TRBD1	few	TRBV7-9	TRBJ2-5	14	CASSLQGSQETQYF	TGTGCCAGCAGCCTACAGGGGTCCCAAGAGACCCAGTACTTC
-	-	TRBV28	TRBJ2-2	15	CASSSTGSGTGELFF	TGTGCCAGCAGCTCTACGGGGTCGGGCACCGGGGAGCTGTTTTTT
-	-	TRBV6-5	TRBJ1-5	13	CASRPTRGQPQHF	TGTGCCAGCAGGCCGACTAGGGGTCAGCCCCAGCATTTT
-	-	TRBV7-9	TRBJ2-1	15	CASSPLEDSYNEQFF	TGTGCCAGCAGCCCACTCGAGGACTCCTACAATGAGCAGTTCTTC
-	-	TRBV5-6	TRBJ1-2	15	CASSPRPSTNYGYTF	TGTGCCAGCAGCCCGCGACCCTCGACTAACTATGGCTACACCTTC
TRBD2	-	TRBV30	TRBJ2-2	15	CAWSGSGRAHGELFF	TGTGCCTGGAGTGGGAGCGGGAGGGCCCACGGGGAGCTGTTTTTT
TRBD1	-	TRBV9	TRBJ2-7	15	CASSEGQGAIREQYF	TGTGCCAGCAGCGAGGGACAGGGAGCGATACGCGAGCAGTACTTC
-	-	TRBV19	TRBJ2-7	14	CASSMVAGYYEQYF	TGTGCCAGTAGTATGGTGGCAGGGTACTACGAGCAGTACTTC
-	-	TRBV30	TRBJ1-4	14	CAWSVEGRNEKLFF	TGTGCCTGGAGTGTTGAAGGGAGGAATGAAAAACTGTTTTTT
-	-	TRBV6-5	TRBJ1-5	15	CASSSTQGSNQPQHF	TGTGCCAGCAGTTCTACTCAGGGGAGCAATCAGCCCCAGCATTTT
-	-	TRBV7-2	TRBJ2-5	13	CASSLISQETQYF	TGTGCCAGCAGCTTAATCAGCCAAGAGACCCAGTACTTC
-	-	TRBV27	TRBJ1-1	13	CASSLPGQTEAFF	TGTGCCAGCAGTTTACCCGGACAGACTGAAGCTTTCTTT
-	-	TRBV21-1	TRBJ2-7	15	CASSKAQREGHEQYF	TGTGCCAGCAGCAAAGCGCAGCGGGAGGGCCACGAGCAGTACTTC
-	-	TRBV28	TRBJ2-7	17	CASSGAGGGSFFYEQYF	TGTGCCAGCAGCGGGGCCGGAGGAGGCAGTTTCTTCTACGAGCAGTACTTC
-	-	TRBV9	TRBJ1-3	15	CASSIGGTGGNTIYF	TGTGCCAGCAGCATAGGGGGGACCGGTGGAAACACCATATATTTT
TRBD1	-	TRBV7-9	TRBJ1-4	17	CASSFAAGGITNEKLFF	TGTGCCAGCAGCTTTGCGGCAGGGGGAATTACTAATGAAAAACTGTTTTTT
-	-	TRBV6-6	TRBJ2-7	14	CASSYSGPSYEQYF	TGTGCCAGCAGTTACTCGGGACCTTCCTACGAGCAGTACTTC
TRBD1	few	TRBV6-5	TRBJ1-1	14	CASQGGKRGTEAFF	TGTGCCAGCCAGGGGGGGAAACGGGGCACTGAAGCTTTCTTT
-	-	TRBV7-9	TRBJ2-2	17	CASSTDRGLGNTGELFF	TGTGCCAGCAGCACAGACCGGGGGTTGGGAAACACCGGGGAGCTGTTTTTT
-	-	TRBV30	TRBJ2-7	14	CAWGLALVPYEQYF	TGTGCCTGGGGTCTAGCGTTGGTACCCTACGAGCAGTACTTC
-	-	TRBV28	TRBJ2-3	17	CASSSPELSQFTDTQYF	TGTGCCAGCAGTTCCCCGGAGCTATCTCAGTTCACAGATACGCAGTATTTT
-	once	TRBV7-9	TRBJ2-7	12	CASAGLAYEQYF	TGTGCCTCCGCGGGCCTGGCCTACGAGCAGTACTTC
-	-	TRBV4-1	TRBJ2-5	16	CASSQEEPGYQETQYF	TGCGCCAGCAGCCAAGAAGAGCCGGGGTACCAAGAGACCCAGTACTTC
-	-	TRBV28	TRBJ1-5	15	CASSNYGEINQPQHF	TGTGCCAGCAGCAATTACGGGGAGATTAATCAGCCCCAGCATTTT
-	-	TRBV6-1	TRBJ2-7	14	CASSERYSYYEQYF	TGTGCCAGCAGTGAAAGGTACAGTTACTACGAGCAGTACTTC
-	-	TRBV10-3	TRBJ1-5	16	CAISEGAVAEWRPQHF	TGTGCCATCAGTGAGGGGGCGGTGGCAGAGTGGAGGCCCCAGCATTTT
TRBD2	few	TRBV7-3	TRBJ2-3	15	CASSRLAGSTDTQYF	TGTGCCAGCAGCCGATTAGCGGGAAGCACAGATACGCAGTATTTT
TRBD1	-	TRBV14	TRBJ2-7	14	CASSPYRGFHEQYF	TGTGCCAGCAGCCCTTACAGGGGATTCCACGAGCAGTACTTC
TRBD2	-	TRBV7-2	TRBJ2-7	14	CASSSSGRAYEQYF	TGTGCCAGCAGCTCTAGCGGGAGGGCCTACGAGCAGTACTTC
-	-	TRBV27	TRBJ2-5	14	CASSLSGGRETQYF	TGTGCCAGCAGTTTATCCGGGGGCAGGGAGACCCAGTACTTC
-	-	TRBV28	TRBJ2-3	14	CASSFGASTDTQYF	TGTGCCAGCAGTTTCGGGGCCAGCACAGATACGCAGTATTTT
-	-	TRBV30	TRBJ1-5	14	CAWKGGYSNQPQHF	TGTGCCTGGAAGGGGGGCTATAGCAATCAGCCCCAGCATTTT
-	few	TRBV29-1	TRBJ2-7	10	CSVVDVEQYF	TGCAGCGTGGTGGATGTTGAGCAGTACTTC
-	-	TRBV7-2	TRBJ2-5	13	CASSLHAGETQYF	TGTGCCAGCAGCCTCCATGCGGGGGAGACCCAGTACTTC
-	-	TRBV4-1	TRBJ1-1	12	CASSQFGTEAFF	TGCGCCAGCAGCCAATTCGGCACTGAAGCTTTCTTT
-	-	TRBV6-5	TRBJ2-1	16	CASSFLYVAFSNEQFF	TGTGCCAGCAGTTTCCTCTACGTCGCTTTTTCGAATGAGCAGTTCTTC
-	-	TRBV4-1	TRBJ2-7	14	CASSPTLDNHEQYF	TGCGCCAGCAGTCCTACCCTAGACAATCACGAGCAGTACTTC
TRBD1	-	TRBV19	TRBJ1-2	14	CASSPGTEDYGYTF	TGTGCCAGTAGTCCCGGGACAGAAGACTATGGCTACACCTTC
-	-	TRBV27	TRBJ1-4	14	CASSFVGSNEKLFF	TGTGCCAGCAGTTTTGTGGGGAGTAATGAAAAACTGTTTTTT
-	-	TRBV6-5	TRBJ2-5	14	CASSYSRIQETQYF	TGTGCCAGCAGTTACTCGCGGATCCAAGAGACCCAGTACTTC
-	-	TRBV6-5	TRBJ1-2	13	CASRPSEGDGYTF	TGTGCCAGCAGGCCTTCGGAAGGGGATGGCTACACCTTC